These 32 T cell receptor beta chains share one sample of origin, sequenced in a study of metastatic and nonmetastatic thyroid tumors. Nobody among the patients had been given any treatment before thyroid surgery. TCRdb ran MiXCR on the PCR reads. The sample includes roughly 20,000 clones, over 25% of them seen just once. Sequenced: tumor tissue. These receptors were taken from a male donor with papillary thyroid cancer or a benign thyroid nodule (not recorded which). Some clones in this sample may be carry-over from other donors' samples.

This clone was observed once. This chain uses TRBV5-1 with TRBJ1-3, with D tentatively TRBD1 (5 bases). The V end was cut by 0 bases, the J end by 4 bases, with 8 bases between. The CDR3 has 14 amino acids. In germline, CDR1 is SGHRS, CDR2 YFSETQ. CDR3 loop: CASSLVGVGNTIYF. The CDR3 DNA is TGCGCCAGCAGCTTGGTAGGGGTCGGAAACACCATATATTTT.

This chain connects TRBV19 to TRBJ2-1; TRBD1 might be the D (5 bases). Trimming removed 6 bases from V and 3 bases from J, with 21 bases in between. This CDR3 contains 17 residues. Germline-derived CDR1 and CDR2 are LNHDA and SQIVND (reference sequence). CDR3 sequence reads: CASSHGHPCSLYNEQFF. CDR3 bases: TGTGCCAGTAGCCATGGACACCCCTGTTCCCTCTACAATGAGCAGTTCTTC. The full variable domain, its missing parts supplied by reference TRBV19 and TRBJ2-1, is DGGITQSPKYLFRKEGQNVTLSCEQNLNHDAMYWYRQDPGQGLRLIYYSQIVNDFQKGDIAEGYSVSREKKESFPLTVTSAQKNPTAFYLCASSHGHPCSLYNEQFFGPGTRLTVL.

This clone appeared many times. The chain couples TRBV11-3 to TRBJ1-1; D is undetermined. CDR3 length: 13 amino acids. Germline values: CDR1 SGHNT, CDR2 YENEEA. Trimming took off 0 bases at V and 3 bases at J, with 5 bases between the two ends. DNA for the CDR3: TGTGCCAGCAGCTTAGAATCCCACACTGAAGCTTTCTTT. Protein: CASSLESHTEAFF.

The rearrangement joins TRBV7-3 to TRBJ2-7; a possible D gene is TRBD2 (6 bases). Trimming took off 7 bases at V and 12 bases at J, with 25 bases between the two ends. Germline lookup yields CDR1 SGHTA and CDR2 FQGTGA. The CDR3 extends over 14 amino acids. In DNA, the CDR3 is TGTGCCAGCACCCTAGGGCGGGGCAGAGCTTCTGTGTACTTC. Amino acid sequence: CASTLGRGRASVYF.

This chain uses TRBV11-2 with TRBJ2-1, with TRBD1 matching over 11 bases. This CDR3 is 16 amino acids long. V dropped 2 bases and J dropped 1; count of bases not matched to a gene: 1. CDR1 is SGHAT and CDR2 is FQNNGV in the germline V gene. The CDR3 region has the DNA TGTGCCAGCAGCTTACGGGACAGGGGGTCCTACAATGAGCAGTTCTTC. Translated: CASSLRDRGSYNEQFF.

This clone was counted many times. V gene TRBV9 combines with J gene TRBJ2-1; 11 bases fit TRBD2. With 6 bases clipped from V and 6 bases from J, the junction kept 11 bases outside the gene matches. CDR1 is SGDLS and CDR2 is YYNGEE in the germline V gene. The CDR3 spans 16 residues. The DNA for the CDR3 is TGTGCCAGCACCACCGCGGGGACTAGCGGTCTCAATGAGCAGTTCTTC. Amino acids: CASTTAGTSGLNEQFF.

This clone has just a few counts. The chain has TRBV6-1 and TRBJ1-6; D is ambiguous. Germline-derived CDR1 and CDR2 are MNHNS and SASEGT. The CDR3 totals 15 residues. V was pared by 5 bases and J by 3 bases, with 11 bases between. The DNA for the CDR3 is TGTGCCAGCAGTCTCCAGGTCCTCTATAATTCACCCCTCCACTTT. It yields the protein CASSLQVLYNSPLHF.

The chain recombines TRBV11-2 with TRBJ1-3; D possibly corresponds to TRBD1 (6 bases). Germline lookup yields CDR1 SGHAT and CDR2 FQNNGV. The CDR3 is 14 residues long. The V and J ends lost 5 bases and 0 bases respectively, with 8 bases between them. The chain's CDR3 is CASSPQGSGNTIYF. For the CDR3, the DNA is TGTGCCAGCAGCCCACAGGGCTCTGGAAACACCATATATTTT.

The sample holds a few counts of this clone. The chain recombines TRBV28 with TRBJ2-7; 8 nucleotides agree with TRBD2. The CDR3 is 14 amino acids. J was trimmed by 4 bases and V by 6 bases; bases with no gene match: 8. Germline V lookup: CDR1 MDHEN, CDR2 SYDVKM. CDR3 sequence (DNA): TGTGCCAGCAGGCCGGGGGGGGGCAAGTACGAGCAGTACTTC. It translates to CASRPGGGKYEQYF.

This clone was recorded at least ten times. The rearrangement links TRBV27 to TRBJ2-3; no clear D. The CDR3 contains 12 residues. V was cut by 5 bases and J by 2 bases, with 5 bases left in between. Germline V gene lookup returns CDR1 MNHEY and CDR2 SMNVEV (reference sequence). The CDR3 DNA reads TGTGCCAGCAGTCACCACACAGATACGCAGTATTTT. This translates into CASSHHTDTQYF.

There are many counts of this clone. This sequence joins TRBV3-1 and TRBJ2-7; D is undetermined. Trimming removed 0 bases at V and 6 bases at J, with 15 bases between. CDR3 length equals 15 residues. Germline loops: CDR1 LGHDT, CDR2 YNNKEL (reference sequence). The chain's CDR3 is CASSQEGLGSGEQYF. CDR3 in DNA: TGTGCCAGCAGCCAAGAAGGGCTGGGCTCCGGCGAGCAGTACTTC.

This clone was picked up a small number of times. V and J are TRBV28 and TRBJ1-5; D may be TRBD1 (5 bases). The germline V and J ends were trimmed by 5 bases and 6 bases, with 8 bases remaining between them. This CDR3 is built from 12 residues. In germline, CDR1 is MDHEN, CDR2 SYDVKM. This chain's CDR3 is CASSGGSQPQHF. The CDR3 bases are TGTGCCAGCAGTGGGGGGAGTCAGCCCCAGCATTTT.

This clone has ten or more counts. The genes are TRBV5-4 and TRBJ2-7; TRBD1 agrees at 7 bases. CDR3 length: 13 amino acids. Germline trimming cut 3 bases from V and 3 bases from J; bases unmatched to any gene: 3. Germline V gene lookup returns CDR1 SGHNT and CDR2 YYREEE (reference sequence). CDR3 coding DNA: TGTGCCAGCAGCTGGGACAGCGGCTACGAGCAGTACTTC. Translation: CASSWDSGYEQYF.

The CDR3: CASSLPRYKGGYTEAFF. Here the CDR3 DNA reads TGTGCCAGCAGCTTACCTCGCTACAAGGGGGGATACACTGAAGCTTTCTTT. The gene calls are TRBV11-1 and TRBJ1-1; D is possibly TRBD1 (6 bases). The ends were cut back, 2 bases at V and 3 bases at J, with 19 bases in the middle. This CDR3 has 17 residues. Germline loops: CDR1 SGHAT, CDR2 FQDESV (reference sequence).

Sample share makes this clone large. The chain joins TRBV5-1 to TRBJ2-7; D is unresolved. The CDR3 is 13 amino acids. V was clipped by 0 bases and J by 3 bases, with 7 bases between them. Germline lookup yields CDR1 SGHRS and CDR2 YFSETQ. The CDR3 protein is CASSLESVYEQYF. CDR3 in DNA: TGCGCCAGCAGCTTGGAATCAGTCTACGAGCAGTACTTC.

In this sample, this clone turned up a few times. V usage is TRBV12-3 or TRBV12-4 and J usage is TRBJ1-5; 9 bases fit TRBD1. This CDR3 contains 16 residues. V was clipped by 5 bases and J by 1 base; unmatched bases: 6. The CDR3: CASSLSGTGSNQPQHF. In nucleotides, the CDR3 is TGTGCCAGCAGTCTATCCGGGACAGGGAGCAATCAGCCCCAGCATTTT.

This clone was observed a few times. The gene calls are TRBV28 and TRBJ2-7, with D tentatively TRBD1 or TRBD2 (5 bases each). V dropped 3 bases and J dropped 3 bases, with 15 bases sitting between them. This CDR3 is built from 15 residues. Germline CDR1 MDHEN, CDR2 SYDVKM. In DNA form, the CDR3 reads TGTGCCAGCAGTTTGGTCGGGACCACTTGCTACGAGCAGTACTTC. Translating it yields CASSLVGTTCYEQYF.

Only a few counts were recorded for this clone. The genes are TRBV6-4 and TRBJ2-1; D remains unclear. The CDR3 loop spans 13 amino acids. CDR1 MRHNA and CDR2 SNTAGT come from the germline V gene. V was cut by 3 bases and J by 5 bases, with 8 bases left in between. The CDR3 region has the DNA TGTGCCAGCAGTGAGTTCGATAACAATGAGCAGTTCTTC. Its translation: CASSEFDNNEQFF.

In its sample, this clone was seen many times. The chain employs TRBV29-1 and TRBJ2-7; D is perhaps TRBD1 (5 bases). Trimming stripped 5 bases from V and 6 bases from J, with 11 bases between. Germline loops: CDR1 SQVTM, CDR2 ANQGSEA. This CDR3 contains 11 residues. CDR3 bases: TGCAGCGTTACAACAGGTAGCGAGCAGTACTTC. Residues: CSVTTGSEQYF.

This chain uses TRBV20-1 with TRBJ2-3; TRBD1 or TRBD2 may be the D gene (5 bases each). V was clipped by 3 bases and J by 9 bases, with 25 bases between them. Germline assignment: CDR1 DFQATT and CDR2 SNEGSKA (reference sequence). The CDR3 sequence is 16 residues long. In DNA, the CDR3 is TGCAGTGCTAGTGTGGGGTACAGGCACCCGTCGGGGACGCAGTATTTT. This encodes CSASVGYRHPSGTQYF.

CDR3 DNA sequence: TGTGCCAGCACCCTCCCCTCATGGGTCGTTAATCAGCCCCAGCATTTT. It encodes CASTLPSWVVNQPQHF. V is TRBV28 and J is TRBJ1-5; D gene ambiguous. The CDR3 covers 16 residues. Between the trimmed V and J ends, which lost 7 bases and 4 bases, there was a span of 20 bases. Germline loops: CDR1 MDHEN, CDR2 SYDVKM. The variable domain in full, with the rest retrieved from reference TRBV28 and TRBJ1-5, is DVKVTQSSRYLVKRTGEKVFLECVQDMDHENMFWYRQDPGLGLRLIYFSYDVKMKEKGDIPEGYSVSREKKERFSLILESASTNQTSMYLCASTLPSWVVNQPQHFGDGTRLSIL.

There are many counts of this clone. This may come from a read error, since a much larger clone is one base off. Other DNA sequences in the same sample also yield this CDR3. The CDR3: CATSDSERDTGELFF. In nucleotides, the CDR3 is TGTGCCACCAGTGACTCGGAGAGGGACACCGGGGAGCTGTTTTTT. V usage is TRBV24-1 and J usage is TRBJ2-2, with D possibly being TRBD2 (5 bases). V lost 4 bases, J lost 3 bases, and 11 bases lay in between. CDR1 and CDR2 from the germline V gene are KGHDR and SFDVKD. The CDR3 sequence is 15 residues long.

This clone appeared many times. V usage is TRBV14 and J usage is TRBJ1-1, with a possible D match to TRBD1 (6 bases). Trimming took off 4 bases at V and 3 bases at J, with 12 bases between the two ends. Germline V gene lookup returns CDR1 SGHDN and CDR2 FVKESK. This CDR3 region has 14 residues. CDR3 in DNA: TGTGCCAGCAGCCGGCCAGGGGTAGACACTGAAGCTTTCTTT. Its translation is CASSRPGVDTEAFF.

The chain employs TRBV5-1 and TRBJ1-3; 7 positions agree with TRBD1. J gave up 0 bases and V 2 bases, and 2 bases lay outside the gene matches. The CDR3 contains 15 residues. CDR1 and CDR2 (germline): SGHRS, YFSETQ. The DNA of the CDR3 is TGCGCCAGCAGCTTCGGACAGGCCTCTGGAAACACCATATATTTT. Amino acids: CASSFGQASGNTIYF.

On this clone itself: One end of the junction fails to match germline, which may point to a read error. The V and J genes are TRBV6-1 and TRBJ2-3, with 12 bases that match TRBD2. The germline gives CDR1 MNHNS, CDR2 SASEGT. The CDR3 covers 17 residues. The CDR3 loop is CASSEVPTSGRTDTQYF. Here the CDR3 DNA reads TGTGCAAGCAGTGAAGTTCCGACTAGCGGGAGAACAGATACGCAGTATTTT.

This clone was found once. CDR3 loop: CSAPHRAYNEQFF. The CDR3 region has the DNA TGCAGTGCGCCGCACCGGGCCTACAATGAGCAGTTCTTC. The V call is TRBV20-1, the J call TRBJ2-1; D not certain. The germline V gene encodes CDR1 DFQATT and CDR2 SNEGSKA (reference sequence). Trimming pared 6 bases from V and 2 bases from J, leaving 11 bases between. The CDR3 extends over 13 amino acids.

This clone was observed a few times. This sequence joins TRBV19 and TRBJ2-5; perhaps TRBD2 as D (6 bases). Looked up from germline, CDR1 is LNHDA and CDR2 is SQIVND (reference sequence). The germline V and J ends were trimmed by 4 bases and 7 bases, with 13 bases remaining between them. The length of the CDR3 is 13 residues. CDR3 in amino acids: CASSTGTSGTQYF. The CDR3 DNA is TGTGCCAGTAGTACCGGGACTTCGGGGACCCAGTACTTC.

The chain employs TRBV9 and TRBJ1-2, with a weak D call TRBD1 (5 bases). Trimming removed 0 bases at V and 3 bases at J, with 12 bases between. The CDR3 spans 15 residues. Germline-derived CDR1 and CDR2 are SGDLS and YYNGEE. CDR3 protein: CASSVGEGWHYGYTF. CDR3 bases: TGTGCCAGCAGCGTAGGAGAGGGGTGGCACTATGGCTACACCTTC.

The chain has TRBV18 and TRBJ2-7, with D hard to call. Trimming took 6 bases from V and 2 from J, leaving 11 bases between them. Germline V gives CDR1 KGHSH, CDR2 LQKENI. The CDR3 contains 13 residues. The CDR3 DNA reads as TGTGCCAGCTCCCCCTTTCACCCCTACGAGCAGTACTTC. Encoded protein: CASSPFHPYEQYF.

CDR3 in amino acids: CASTERVNSPLHF. In nucleotides, the CDR3 is TGTGCCAGCACCGAACGGGTGAACTCACCCCTCCACTTT. The chain couples TRBV6-1 to TRBJ1-6; D is undetermined. Germline V lookup: CDR1 MNHNS, CDR2 SASEGT. The CDR3 is 13 residues long. V lost 7 bases and J 10 bases, leaving 14 bases between the germline ends.

The sample holds a few counts of this clone. The V call is TRBV12-3 or TRBV12-4, the J call TRBJ1-5, with TRBD1 matching over 7 bases. The CDR3 has 16 amino acids. V dropped 1 base and J dropped 4; count of bases not matched to a gene: 7. The DNA for the CDR3 is TGTGCCAGCAGTTTAGGGGAGGGGGCGGTAAATCAGCCCCAGCATTTT. It encodes CASSLGEGAVNQPQHF.

The V gene is TRBV7-3, the J gene TRBJ2-3, with TRBD2 matching over 10 bases. V lost 2 bases, J lost 4 bases, and 3 bases stayed unmatched. Germline V lookup: CDR1 SGHTA, CDR2 FQGTGA. The CDR3 has 15 residues. CDR3 in DNA: TGTGCCAGCAGCTTACTAGCGGGAGACGCAGATACGCAGTATTTT. Encoded protein: CASSLLAGDADTQYF.